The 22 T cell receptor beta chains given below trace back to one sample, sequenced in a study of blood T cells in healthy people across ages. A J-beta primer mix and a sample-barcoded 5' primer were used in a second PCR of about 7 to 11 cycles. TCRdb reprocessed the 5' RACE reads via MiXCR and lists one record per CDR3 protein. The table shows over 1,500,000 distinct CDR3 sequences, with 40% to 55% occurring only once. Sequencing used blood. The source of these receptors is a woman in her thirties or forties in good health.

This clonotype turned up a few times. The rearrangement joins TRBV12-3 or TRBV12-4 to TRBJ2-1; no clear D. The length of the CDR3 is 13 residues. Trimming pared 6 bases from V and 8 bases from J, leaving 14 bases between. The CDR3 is CASSPGPAYEQFF. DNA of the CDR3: TGTGCCAGCAGCCCCGGGCCAGCCTATGAGCAGTTCTTC.

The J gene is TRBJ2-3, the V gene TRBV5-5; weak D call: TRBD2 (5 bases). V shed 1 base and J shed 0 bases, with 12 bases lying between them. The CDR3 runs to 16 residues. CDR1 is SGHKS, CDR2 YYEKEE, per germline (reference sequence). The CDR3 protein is CASSLLGVPSTDTQYF. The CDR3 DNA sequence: TGTGCCAGCAGCTTGCTCGGGGTACCTAGCACAGATACGCAGTATTTT.

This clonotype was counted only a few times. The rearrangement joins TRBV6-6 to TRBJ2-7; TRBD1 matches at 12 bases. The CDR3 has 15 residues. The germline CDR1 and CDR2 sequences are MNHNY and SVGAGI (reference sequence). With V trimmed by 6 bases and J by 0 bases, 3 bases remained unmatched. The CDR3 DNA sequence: TGTGCCAGCAGAGGGACAGGGGGCGGCTCCTACGAGCAGTACTTC. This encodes CASRGTGGGSYEQYF.

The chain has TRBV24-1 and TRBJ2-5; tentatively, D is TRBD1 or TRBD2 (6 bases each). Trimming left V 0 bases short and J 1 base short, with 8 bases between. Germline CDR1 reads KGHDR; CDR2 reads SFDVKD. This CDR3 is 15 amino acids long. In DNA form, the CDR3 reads TGTGCCACCAGTGATTTGAGGGGGGCCCAAGAGACCCAGTACTTC. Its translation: CATSDLRGAQETQYF.

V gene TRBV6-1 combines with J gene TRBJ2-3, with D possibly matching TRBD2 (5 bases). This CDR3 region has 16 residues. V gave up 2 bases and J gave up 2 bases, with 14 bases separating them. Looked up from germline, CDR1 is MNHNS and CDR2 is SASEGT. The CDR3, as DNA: TGTGCCAGCAGTGAAAAGGATGGACTGATCACAGATACGCAGTATTTT. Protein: CASSEKDGLITDTQYF.

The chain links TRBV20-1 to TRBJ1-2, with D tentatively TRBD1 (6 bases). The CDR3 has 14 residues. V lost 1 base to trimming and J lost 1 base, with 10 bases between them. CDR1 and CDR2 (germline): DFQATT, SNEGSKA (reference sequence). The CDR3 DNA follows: TGCAGTGCTAGAGGGACAGCGATTAACTATGGCTACACCTTC. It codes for CSARGTAINYGYTF.

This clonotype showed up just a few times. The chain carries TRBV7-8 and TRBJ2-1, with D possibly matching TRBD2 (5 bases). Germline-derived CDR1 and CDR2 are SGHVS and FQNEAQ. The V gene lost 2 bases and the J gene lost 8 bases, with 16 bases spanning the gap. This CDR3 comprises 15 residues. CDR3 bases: TGTGCCAGCAGCTTACGCGATAGGGTCGGGGATGAGCAGTTCTTC. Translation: CASSLRDRVGDEQFF.

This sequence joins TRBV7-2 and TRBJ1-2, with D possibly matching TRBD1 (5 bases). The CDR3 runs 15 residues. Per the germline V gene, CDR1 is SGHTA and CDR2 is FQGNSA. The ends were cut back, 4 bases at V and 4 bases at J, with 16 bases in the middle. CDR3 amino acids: CASSSLPGLGYGYTF. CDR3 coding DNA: TGTGCCAGCAGCTCCCTTCCGGGACTCGGCTATGGCTACACCTTC.

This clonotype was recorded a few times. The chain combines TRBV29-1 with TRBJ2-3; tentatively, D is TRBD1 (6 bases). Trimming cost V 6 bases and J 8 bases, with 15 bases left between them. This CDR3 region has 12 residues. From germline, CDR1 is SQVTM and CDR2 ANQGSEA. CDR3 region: CSVKTGSGTQYF. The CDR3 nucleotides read TGCAGCGTCAAAACAGGGTCCGGTACGCAGTATTTT.

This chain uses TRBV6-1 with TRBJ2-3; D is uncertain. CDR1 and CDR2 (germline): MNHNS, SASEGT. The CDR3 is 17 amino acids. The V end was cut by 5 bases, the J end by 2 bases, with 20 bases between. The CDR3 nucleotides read TGTGCCAGCAGTCCCTTGGGCTGGAACTTAAACACAGATACGCAGTATTTT. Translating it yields CASSPLGWNLNTDTQYF.

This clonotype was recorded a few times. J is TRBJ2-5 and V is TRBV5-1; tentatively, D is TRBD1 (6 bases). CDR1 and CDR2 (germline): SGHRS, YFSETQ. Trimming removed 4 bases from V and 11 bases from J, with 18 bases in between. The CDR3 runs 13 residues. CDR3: CASSIWTDNEQYF. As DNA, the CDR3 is TGCGCCAGCAGCATATGGACAGACAATGAGCAGTACTTC. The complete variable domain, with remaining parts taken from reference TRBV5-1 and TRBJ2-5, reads KAGVTQTPRYLIKTRGQQVTLSCSPISGHRSVSWYQQTPGQGLQFLFEYFSETQRNKGNFPGRFSGRQFSNSRSEMNVSTLELGDSALYLCASSIWTDNEQYFGPGTRLLVL.

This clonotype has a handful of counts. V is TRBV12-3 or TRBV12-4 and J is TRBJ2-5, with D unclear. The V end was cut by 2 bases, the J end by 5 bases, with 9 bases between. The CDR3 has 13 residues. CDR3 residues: CASSLHGRETQYF. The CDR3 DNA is TGTGCCAGCAGTTTACATGGTAGGGAGACCCAGTACTTC.

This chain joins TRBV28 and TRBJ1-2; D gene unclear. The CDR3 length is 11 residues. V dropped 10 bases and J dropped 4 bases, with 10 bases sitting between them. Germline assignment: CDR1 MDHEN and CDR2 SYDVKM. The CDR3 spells CATVLGYGYTF. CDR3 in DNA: TGTGCCACCGTCCTAGGCTATGGCTACACCTTC.

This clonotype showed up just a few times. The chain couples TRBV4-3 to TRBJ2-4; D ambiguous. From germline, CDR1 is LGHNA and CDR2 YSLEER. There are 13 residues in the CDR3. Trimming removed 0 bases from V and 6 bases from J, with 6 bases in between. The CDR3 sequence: CASSQDGINIQYF. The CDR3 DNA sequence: TGCGCCAGCAGCCAAGATGGCATAAACATTCAGTACTTC.

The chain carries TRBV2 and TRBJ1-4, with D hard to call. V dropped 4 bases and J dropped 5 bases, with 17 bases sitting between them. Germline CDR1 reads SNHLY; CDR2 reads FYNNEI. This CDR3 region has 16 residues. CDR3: CASSVALQPGNEKLFF. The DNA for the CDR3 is TGTGCCAGCAGTGTCGCCTTACAGCCTGGGAATGAAAAACTGTTTTTT.

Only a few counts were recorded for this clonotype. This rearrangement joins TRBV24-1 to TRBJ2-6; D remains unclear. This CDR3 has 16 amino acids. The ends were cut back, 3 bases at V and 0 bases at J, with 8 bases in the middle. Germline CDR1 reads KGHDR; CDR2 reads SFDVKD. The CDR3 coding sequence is TGTGCCACCAGTGATACCGGGCCCTCTGGGGCCAACGTCCTGACTTTC. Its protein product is CATSDTGPSGANVLTF.

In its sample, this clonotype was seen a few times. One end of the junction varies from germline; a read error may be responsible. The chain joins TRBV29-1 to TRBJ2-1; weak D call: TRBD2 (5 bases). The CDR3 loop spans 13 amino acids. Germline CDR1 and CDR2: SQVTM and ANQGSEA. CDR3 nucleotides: TGCAGCGTTAAAGACTACCCTTGGAATGAGCAGTTCTTC. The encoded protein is CSVKDYPWNEQFF.

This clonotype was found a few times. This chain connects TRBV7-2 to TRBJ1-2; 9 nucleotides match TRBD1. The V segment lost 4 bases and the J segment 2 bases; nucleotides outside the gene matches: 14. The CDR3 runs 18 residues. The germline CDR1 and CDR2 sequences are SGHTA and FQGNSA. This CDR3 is CASSYLRDRATTNYGYTF. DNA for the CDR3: TGTGCCAGCAGCTATCTCCGGGACAGGGCCACTACCAACTATGGCTACACCTTC.

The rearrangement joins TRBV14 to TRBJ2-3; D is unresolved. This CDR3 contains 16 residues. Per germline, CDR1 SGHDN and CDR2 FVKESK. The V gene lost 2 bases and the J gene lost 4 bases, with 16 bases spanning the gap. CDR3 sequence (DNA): TGTGCCAGCAGCCAACTGGACCAAGGGATAGCAGATACGCAGTATTTT. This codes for CASSQLDQGIADTQYF.

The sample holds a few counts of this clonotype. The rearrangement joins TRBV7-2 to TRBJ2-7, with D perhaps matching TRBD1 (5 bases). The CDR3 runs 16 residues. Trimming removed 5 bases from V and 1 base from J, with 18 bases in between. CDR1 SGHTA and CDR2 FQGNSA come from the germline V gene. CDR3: CASSQKGGQGSYEQYF. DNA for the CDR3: TGTGCCAGCAGCCAAAAGGGTGGACAAGGATCCTACGAGCAGTACTTC.

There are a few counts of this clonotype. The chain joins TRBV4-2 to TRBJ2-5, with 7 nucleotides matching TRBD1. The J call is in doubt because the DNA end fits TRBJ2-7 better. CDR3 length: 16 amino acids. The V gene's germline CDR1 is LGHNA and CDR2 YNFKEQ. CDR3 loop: CASSQEGDRGFYEQYF. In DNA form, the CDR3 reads TGTGCCAGCAGCCAAGAAGGGGACAGAGGGTTCTACGAGCAGTACTTC.

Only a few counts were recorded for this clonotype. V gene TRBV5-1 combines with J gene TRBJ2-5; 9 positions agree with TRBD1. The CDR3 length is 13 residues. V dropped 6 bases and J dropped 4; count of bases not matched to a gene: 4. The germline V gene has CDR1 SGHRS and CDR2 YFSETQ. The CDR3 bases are TGCGCCAGCAAGGGGACAGGGTTAGAGACCCAGTACTTC. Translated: CASKGTGLETQYF.